The 18 T cell receptor beta chains presented below share a single source sample, sequenced in a study of tumor-infiltrating lymphocytes in primary liver carcinoma (dated by TCRdb to 2016 to 2017). Without any cell sorting, total RNA and DNA were extracted together from roughly 20-30 mg of bulk tissue using the AllPrep DNA/RNA mini kit. The sequencer was an Illumina HiSeq 2500. A constant-region primer and ProtoScript II reverse transcriptase were used to reverse-transcribe TCRbeta-specific cDNA from roughly 0.5 ug total RNA. The TCRbeta libraries were prepared through three rounds of nested multiplex PCR following a slightly modified ARM-PCR procedure. Each of the first two PCR rounds ran for approximately 10 cycles using multiplex TRBV1-TRBV30 forward primers together with a Cbeta reverse primer. TCRdb trimmed public reads at Q25 via fastp, called clones via MiXCR and kept in-frame beta chains. Every CDR3 protein is listed once, alongside the most common genes and DNA of its rows. This sample is represented by about 35,000 distinct CDR3 sequences; roughly 70% of them were singletons. The ten largest clones take up 16% of the sample.

The sequenced material came from liver tumor tissue from sampling region 4. Explained via the paper, the cell subset or site label denotes: tumor region T4, right-lateral pole. Source of these receptors: a middle-aged man with primary liver carcinoma and hepatitis B virus infection.

Concerning this clonotype: The conserved final phenylalanine or tryptophan is absent from the CDR3, which likely points to a read error. CDR3 sequence reads: CASSSRGTGESQYV. The CDR3 DNA reads as TGTGCCAGCAGCAGTCGAGGTACAGGAGAGAGCCAGTACGTC. The rearrangement uses TRBV5-6 and TRBJ2-5, with a possible D match to TRBD1 (5 bases). The CDR3 loop spans 14 amino acids. Germline V gene lookup returns CDR1 SGHDT and CDR2 YYEEEE.

In the case of this clonotype: At one end the junction does not follow the germline gene, possibly because of a read error. The CDR3 DNA reads TGTGCAAGCAGCTCTAACGGAAACTCCTACGAGCAGTACTTC. This sequence encodes CASSSNGNSYEQYF. V gene TRBV11-2 combines with J gene TRBJ2-7; unclear D gene. This CDR3 has 14 residues. From germline, CDR1 is SGHAT and CDR2 FQNNGV.

This clonotype was detected a few times. An end of the junction differs from the germline gene, which may be a read error. The CDR3 DNA sequence: TGTGCCAGTAGGCCCTACATAGAATCAAGCTACAGTGAGCAGTTCTTC. Protein product: CASRPYIESSYSEQFF. This sequence joins TRBV6-6 and TRBJ2-1; D unclear. Looked up from germline, CDR1 is MNHNY and CDR2 is SVGAGI (reference sequence). The CDR3 covers 16 residues.

As for this clonotype: The conserved final phenylalanine or tryptophan is absent from the CDR3, which likely points to a read error. The chain employs TRBV4-2 and TRBJ2-1, with 14 bases that match TRBD2. The CDR3 has 16 residues. Germline CDR1 and CDR2: LGHNA and YNFKEQ. This CDR3 is CAGSHTTSGRDNEQFS. The CDR3 nucleotides read TGTGCCGGCAGCCATACGACTAGCGGGAGGGACAATGAGCAGTTCTCC.

Comment on this clonotype: One end of the junction fails to match germline, which may point to a read error. The genes are TRBV28 and TRBJ1-3, with a tentative D call TRBD1 (5 bases). Germline V gene lookup returns CDR1 MDHEN and CDR2 SYDVKM. The CDR3 loop spans 16 amino acids. For the CDR3, the DNA is TGTGCCAGCAACCTCTCCCTGGCAGGGTGTGGAAACACAATATATTTT. The encoded protein is CASNLSLAGCGNTIYF.

A remark on this clonotype: The conserved phenylalanine or tryptophan normally closing the CDR3 is absent here, so this likely arose from a read error. The chain couples TRBV12-3 or TRBV12-4 to TRBJ2-5; D ambiguous. CDR3 length: 14 residues. This chain's CDR3 is CANSLGTTSRSQYL. DNA for the CDR3: TGTGCCAACAGTTTAGGAACCACCTCTCGGAGCCAGTACCTC.

Comments on this clonotype: Its ends do not fully match the called genes, so a read error is possible. This chain uses TRBV29-1 with TRBJ1-1; a weak D match, TRBD1 (6 bases). This CDR3 is 13 amino acids long. The germline V gene encodes CDR1 SQVTM and CDR2 ANQGSEA. CDR3 nucleotides: TGCATCGTTGAGGACAGCAGCGACGCTGAAGCTTTCTTT. As protein: CIVEDSSDAEAFF.

Notes on this clonotype: At one of its ends the junction is not consistent with the germline gene, which may arise from a read error. The chain employs TRBV6-5 and TRBJ2-1; 11 positions match TRBD2. The CDR3 loop spans 16 amino acids. CDR1 and CDR2 (germline): MNHEY, SVGAGI. The CDR3, as DNA: TGTGTCAGCAGTTACTCAGGGGGACTAGCGGCCAATCAACAGTTCTTC. Translating gives CVSSYSGGLAANQQFF.

This clonotype is medium-sized (0.01 to 0.1%) in the sample. The rearrangement links TRBV4-2 to TRBJ2-2, with 10 bases matching TRBD2. Germline V gives CDR1 LGHNA, CDR2 YNFKEQ. The length of the CDR3 is 17 residues. V dropped 1 base and J dropped 7; count of bases not matched to a gene: 9. CDR3 bases: TGTGCCAGCAGCCAAGGGGGCCTAGCGGGAGATTTCGGGGAGCTGTTTTTT. This codes for CASSQGGLAGDFGELFF.

About this clonotype itself: An end of the junction differs from the germline gene, which may be a read error. This chain links TRBV7-9 with TRBJ1-2, with D possibly being TRBD1 (5 bases). CDR3 size: 14 residues. Germline V gene sequence: CDR1 SEHNR, CDR2 FQNEAQ (reference sequence). For the CDR3, the DNA is TGTGCCAGCATCACATCTGGGGGAGAGCTGGGCTACGCCTTC. It encodes CASITSGGELGYAF.

In regard to this clonotype: The junction shows a germline mismatch at one end, possibly a read error. This sequence joins TRBV29-1 and TRBJ1-1; the D gene is possibly TRBD1 (6 bases). The CDR3 has 13 residues. The V gene's germline CDR1 is SQVTM and CDR2 ANQGSEA. The CDR3 DNA sequence: TGCAGCGTTGAGGACAGCAGCAACACCGAAGCTCTCTTC. It codes for CSVEDSSNTEALF.

Note on this clonotype: The junction does not match germline at one end; this may be a read error. The chain couples TRBV6-5 to TRBJ2-2, with 14 bases aligning to TRBD2. The CDR3 spans 18 residues. Germline values: CDR1 MNHEY, CDR2 SVGAGI. CDR3 region: CTSRSMLGTSGRGGELFF. CDR3 bases: TGCACCAGCAGATCGATGCTCGGGACTAGCGGGAGAGGTGGGGAGCTGTTTTTT.

The CDR3 DNA reads as TGTGCCAGCGGCTCTAACAGGAACTCCTACGGGCAATACTTC. This encodes CASGSNRNSYGQYF. The chain uses TRBV11-2 and TRBJ2-7; weak D call: TRBD1 (5 bases). The germline V and J ends were trimmed by 8 bases and 13 bases, with 27 bases remaining between them. This CDR3 is 14 amino acids long. Germline CDR1 reads SGHAT; CDR2 reads FQNNGV.

Regarding this clonotype: It is likely a read error, because the conserved phenylalanine at the end of the CDR3 is missing. It is unclear where the CDR3 begins or ends on the DNA, so no DNA is shown, and the CDR3 is as TCRdb lists it. This CDR3 reads CASSGDPGLVRAVL. This chain links TRBV14 with TRBJ2-7; TRBD1, the table's D call, lacks a check against the DNA. Both ends counted, the CDR3 spans 14 residues. CDR1 and CDR2 (germline): SGHDN, FVKESK.

Of note for this clonotype: At one boundary the junction diverges from the germline segment, which might be a read error. The chain joins TRBV11-1 to TRBJ2-3, with a tentative D call TRBD2 (5 bases). Germline loops: CDR1 SGHAT, CDR2 FQDESV (reference sequence). CDR3 size: 15 residues. CDR3 protein: CTSNLPRESTDKQYF. CDR3 DNA: TGTACCAGCAATTTGCCGAGGGAGAGCACAGATAAGCAGTATTTT.

Notes on this clonotype: Its ends do not fully match the called genes, so a read error is possible. The rearrangement joins TRBV24-1 to TRBJ2-7; maybe TRBD1 (5 bases). The CDR3 extends over 16 amino acids. CDR1 KGHDR and CDR2 SFDVKD come from the germline V gene. The DNA of the CDR3 is TGTGTCACCAGTGACCCTGGGGCAGGGAAATCCTACGAGCAATACTTC. Translated: CVTSDPGAGKSYEQYF.

The gene calls are TRBV29-1 and TRBJ1-5, with D tentatively TRBD1 (5 bases). CDR1 and CDR2 from the germline V gene are SQVTM and ANQGSEA. The CDR3 runs 14 residues. The DNA for the CDR3 is TGCATCATCACAGAAGGACAAACCGGTCAGCCCCAGCATTTT. Protein sequence: CIITEGQTGQPQHF.

On this clonotype itself: The conserved closing phenylalanine or tryptophan is absent in this CDR3, likely reflecting a read error. The chain uses TRBV13 and TRBJ2-7; D is unresolved. Germline lookup yields CDR1 PRHDT and CDR2 FYEKMQ (reference sequence). The CDR3 sequence is 11 residues long. CDR3 DNA: TGTACCAGCAGCCGCTCCTACGAGCAGTACTAC. Encoded protein: CTSSRSYEQYY.